The 6 T cell receptor beta chains below come from one sample, sequenced in a study of CD8+CD57+ T cells in acquired aplastic anemia. CDR3 and TCR beta VDJ profiling relied on a genomic DNA template. TCRdb used MiXCR to reprocess the reads, holding one entry per CDR3 protein. This table holds about 260,000 distinct CDR3 sequences, less than 85% found once. All sequencing subjects had displayed CD8+CD57+ cell expansion on flow cytometry. Sequencing used sorted CD4+, CD8+, or CD8+CD57+ T cells (not recorded which) from PBMCs. The receptors stem from a human donor with aplastic anemia.

Worth noting for this clonotype: One junction end disagrees with the germline gene, perhaps due to a read error. V and J are TRBV11-3 and TRBJ2-3; possible D gene TRBD1, 5 bases. CDR3 length: 12 amino acids. The germline V gene encodes CDR1 SGHNT and CDR2 YENEEA. As DNA, the CDR3 is TGTGCCAGCAGCGTAGATCTGACAGCGAACACTTTT. Amino acids: CASSVDLTANTF.

This clonotype has only one observation. The rearrangement links TRBV5-1 to TRBJ2-5; unclear D gene. CDR3 size: 16 residues. Between the trimmed V and J ends, which lost 4 bases and 3 bases, there was a span of 19 bases. From germline, CDR1 is SGHRS and CDR2 YFSETQ. The CDR3 nucleotides read TGCGCCAGCAGCGATTACAGCCTCAACACAGAAGAGACCCAGTACTTC. Its translation is CASSDYSLNTEETQYF. Filled out from reference TRBV5-1 and TRBJ2-5, the complete variable domain reads KAGVTQTPRYLIKTRGQQVTLSCSPISGHRSVSWYQQTPGQGLQFLFEYFSETQRNKGNFPGRFSGRQFSNSRSEMNVSTLELGDSALYLCASSDYSLNTEETQYFGPGTRLLVL.

Of note for this clonotype: Its ends do not fully match the called genes, so a read error is possible. The chain employs TRBV7-8 and TRBJ2-1, with D possibly being TRBD2 (5 bases). Germline CDR1 SGHVS, CDR2 FQNEAQ. The CDR3 loop spans 14 amino acids. The CDR3 nucleotides are TGCGCCAGCAGCTTAGCGCGAGCGCGGGTTAAGCAGTTCTTC. Amino acids: CASSLARARVKQFF.

This clonotype was seen a few times. The chain uses TRBV7-2 and TRBJ1-2; 7 bases agree with TRBD1. This CDR3 region has 14 residues. Losses at the gene ends were 3 bases for V and 4 bases for J; bases not matched to a gene: 5. Germline V gene lookup returns CDR1 SGHTA and CDR2 FQGNSA. This chain's CDR3 is CASSLRDSLYGYTF. Written as DNA, the CDR3 is TGTGCCAGCAGCTTGCGGGACAGCCTCTATGGCTACACCTTC.

The chain carries TRBV20-1 and TRBJ2-7, with 8 bases that match TRBD1. Germline V gives CDR1 DFQATT, CDR2 SNEGSKA (reference sequence). This CDR3 contains 14 residues. The V gene end was trimmed by 1 base and the J gene end by 3 bases; junction bases not matched to a gene: 5. The CDR3 sequence: CSARVQDRDYEQYF. Written as DNA, the CDR3 is TGCAGTGCTAGAGTACAGGACAGGGACTACGAGCAGTACTTC.

This sequence joins TRBV7-2 and TRBJ2-1; TRBD2 agrees at 7 bases. V shed 3 bases and J 13 bases; nucleotides not matched to a gene: 18. The germline CDR1 and CDR2 sequences are SGHTA and FQGNSA. This CDR3 is built from 16 residues. The CDR3 coding sequence is TGTGCCAGCAGCTTTCATAGAAGCGGGGCAGGCGTTTCCCAGTTCTTC. It encodes CASSFHRSGAGVSQFF.